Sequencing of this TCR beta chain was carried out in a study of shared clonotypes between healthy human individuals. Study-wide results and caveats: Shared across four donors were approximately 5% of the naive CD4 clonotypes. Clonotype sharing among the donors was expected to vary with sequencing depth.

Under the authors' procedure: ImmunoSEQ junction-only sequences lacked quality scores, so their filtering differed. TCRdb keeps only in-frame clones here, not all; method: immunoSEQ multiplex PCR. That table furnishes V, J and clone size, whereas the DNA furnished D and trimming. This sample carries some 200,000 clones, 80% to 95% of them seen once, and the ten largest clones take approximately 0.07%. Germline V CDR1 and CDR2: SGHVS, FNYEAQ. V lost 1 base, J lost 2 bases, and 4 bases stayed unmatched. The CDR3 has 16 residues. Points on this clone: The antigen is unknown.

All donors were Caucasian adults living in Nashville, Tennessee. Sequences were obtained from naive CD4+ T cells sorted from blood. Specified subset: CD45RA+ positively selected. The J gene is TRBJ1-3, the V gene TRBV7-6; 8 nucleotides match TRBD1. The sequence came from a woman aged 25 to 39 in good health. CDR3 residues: CASSLGDRGPGNTIYF. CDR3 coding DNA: TGTGCCAGCAGCTTAGGTGACAGGGGCCCTGGAAACACCATATATTTT.